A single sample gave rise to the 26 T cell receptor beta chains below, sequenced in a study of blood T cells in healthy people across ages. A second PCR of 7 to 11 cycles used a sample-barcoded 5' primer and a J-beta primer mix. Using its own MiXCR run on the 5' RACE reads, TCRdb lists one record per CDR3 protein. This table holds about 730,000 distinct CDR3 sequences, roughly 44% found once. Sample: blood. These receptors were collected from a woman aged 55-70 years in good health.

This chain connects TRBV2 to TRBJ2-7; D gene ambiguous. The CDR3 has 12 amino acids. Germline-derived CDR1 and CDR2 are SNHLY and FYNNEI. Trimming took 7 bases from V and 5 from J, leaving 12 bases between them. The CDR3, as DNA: TGTGCCAGCACCTTTCTTCCGGACGAGCAGTACTTC. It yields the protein CASTFLPDEQYF.

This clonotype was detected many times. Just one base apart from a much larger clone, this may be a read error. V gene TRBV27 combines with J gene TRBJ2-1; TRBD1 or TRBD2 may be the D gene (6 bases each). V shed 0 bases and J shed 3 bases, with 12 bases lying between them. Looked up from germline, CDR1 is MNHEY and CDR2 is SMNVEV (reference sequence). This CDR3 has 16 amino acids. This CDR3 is CASSLSDGGFYNEQFF. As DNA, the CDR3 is TGTGCCAGCAGTTTATCGGACGGGGGCTTCTACAATGAGCAGTTCTTC.

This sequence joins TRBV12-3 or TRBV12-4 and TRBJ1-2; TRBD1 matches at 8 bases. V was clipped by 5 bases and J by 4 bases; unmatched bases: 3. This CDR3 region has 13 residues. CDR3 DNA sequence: TGTGCCAGCAGTGGGACAGGAGTCTATGGCTACACCTTC. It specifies CASSGTGVYGYTF.

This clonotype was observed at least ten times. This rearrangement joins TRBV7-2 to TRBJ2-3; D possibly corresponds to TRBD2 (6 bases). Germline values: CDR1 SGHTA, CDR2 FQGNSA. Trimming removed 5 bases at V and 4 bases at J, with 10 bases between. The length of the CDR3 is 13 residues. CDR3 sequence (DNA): TGTGCCAGCAGCCCCGGGAGTTCAGATACGCAGTATTTT. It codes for CASSPGSSDTQYF.

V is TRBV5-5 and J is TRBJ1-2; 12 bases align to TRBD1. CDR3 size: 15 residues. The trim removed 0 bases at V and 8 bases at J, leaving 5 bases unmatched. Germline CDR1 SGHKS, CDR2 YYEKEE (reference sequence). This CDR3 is CASSLEGQGAWGYTF. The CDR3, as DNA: TGTGCCAGCAGCTTGGAGGGACAGGGGGCTTGGGGCTACACCTTC.

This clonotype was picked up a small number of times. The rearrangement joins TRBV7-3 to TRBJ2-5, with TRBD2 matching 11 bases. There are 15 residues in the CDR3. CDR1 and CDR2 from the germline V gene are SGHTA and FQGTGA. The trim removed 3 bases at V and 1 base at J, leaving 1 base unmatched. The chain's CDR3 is CASSFGLAGQETQYF. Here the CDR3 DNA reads TGTGCCAGCAGCTTTGGACTAGCGGGCCAAGAGACCCAGTACTTC.

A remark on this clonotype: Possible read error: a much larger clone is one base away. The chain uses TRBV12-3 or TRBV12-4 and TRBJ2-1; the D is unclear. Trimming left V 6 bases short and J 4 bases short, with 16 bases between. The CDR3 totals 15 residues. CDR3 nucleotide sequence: TGTGCCAGCAGCTCCGGACGGCTAATATACAATGAGCAGTTCTTC. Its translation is CASSSGRLIYNEQFF.

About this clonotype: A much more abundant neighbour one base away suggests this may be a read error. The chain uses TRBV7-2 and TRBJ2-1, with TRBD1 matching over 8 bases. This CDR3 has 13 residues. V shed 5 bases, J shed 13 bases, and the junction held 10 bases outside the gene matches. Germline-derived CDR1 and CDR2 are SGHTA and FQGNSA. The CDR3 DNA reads TGTGCCAGCAGCCCAGGGGGCTGGGAGACCCAGTTCTTC. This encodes CASSPGGWETQFF.

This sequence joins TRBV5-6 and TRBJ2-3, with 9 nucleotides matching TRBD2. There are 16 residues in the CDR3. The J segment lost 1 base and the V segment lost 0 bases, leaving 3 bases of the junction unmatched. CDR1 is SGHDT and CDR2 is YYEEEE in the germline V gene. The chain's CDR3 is CASSLVVAGGTDTQYF. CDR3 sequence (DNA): TGTGCCAGCAGCTTGGTTGTAGCGGGGGGCACAGATACGCAGTATTTT.

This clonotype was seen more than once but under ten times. The CDR3 DNA follows: TGCAGTGCTAACAGGGACAGTGGCTACACCTTC. Protein: CSANRDSGYTF. The rearrangement joins TRBV20-1 to TRBJ1-2; TRBD1 matches at 7 bases. The CDR3 totals 11 residues. V shed 4 bases, J shed 7 bases, and the junction held 3 bases outside the gene matches. Germline V gives CDR1 DFQATT, CDR2 SNEGSKA (reference sequence).

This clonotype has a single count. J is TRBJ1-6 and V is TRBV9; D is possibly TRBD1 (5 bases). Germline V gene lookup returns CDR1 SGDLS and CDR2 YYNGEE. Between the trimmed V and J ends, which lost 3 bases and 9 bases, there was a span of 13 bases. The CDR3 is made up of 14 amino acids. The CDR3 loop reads CASSAPGRGSPLHF. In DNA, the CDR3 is TGTGCCAGCAGCGCCCCAGGGAGGGGTTCACCCCTCCACTTT. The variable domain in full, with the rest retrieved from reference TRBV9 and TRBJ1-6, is DSGVTQTPKHLITATGQRVTLRCSPRSGDLSVYWYQQSLDQGLQFLIQYYNGEERAKGNILERFSAQQFPDLHSELNLSSLELGDSALYFCASSAPGRGSPLHFGNGTRLTVT.

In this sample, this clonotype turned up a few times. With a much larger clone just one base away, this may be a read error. The CDR3 protein is CASSYALNTGELFF. In nucleotides, the CDR3 is TGTGCCAGCAGTTACGCGCTTAACACCGGGGAGCTGTTTTTT. The gene calls are TRBV6-2 or TRBV6-3 and TRBJ2-2; D is unclear. V dropped 2 bases and J dropped 2 bases, with 6 bases sitting between them. Germline V gene sequence: CDR1 MNHEY, CDR2 SVGEGT. The CDR3 runs 14 residues.

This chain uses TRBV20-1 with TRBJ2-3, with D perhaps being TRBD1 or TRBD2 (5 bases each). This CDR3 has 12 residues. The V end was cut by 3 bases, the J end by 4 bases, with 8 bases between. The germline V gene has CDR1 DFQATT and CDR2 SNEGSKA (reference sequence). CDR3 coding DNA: TGCAGTGCTAGCGGGGCCCCAGATACGCAGTATTTT. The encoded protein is CSASGAPDTQYF.

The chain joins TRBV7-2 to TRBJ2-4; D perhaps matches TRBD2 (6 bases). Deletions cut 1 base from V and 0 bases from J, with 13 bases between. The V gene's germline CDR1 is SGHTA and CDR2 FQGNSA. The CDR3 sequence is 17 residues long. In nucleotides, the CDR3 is TGTGCCAGCAGCTTAGGTTGGGGGGAGATAGCCAAAAACATTCAGTACTTC. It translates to CASSLGWGEIAKNIQYF.

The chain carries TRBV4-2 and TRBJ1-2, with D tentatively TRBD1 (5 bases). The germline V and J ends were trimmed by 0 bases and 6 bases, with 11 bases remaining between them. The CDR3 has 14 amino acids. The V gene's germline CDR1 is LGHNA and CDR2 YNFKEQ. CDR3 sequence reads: CASSQDVGRDGYTF. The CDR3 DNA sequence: TGTGCCAGCAGCCAAGACGTGGGGCGCGATGGCTACACCTTC.

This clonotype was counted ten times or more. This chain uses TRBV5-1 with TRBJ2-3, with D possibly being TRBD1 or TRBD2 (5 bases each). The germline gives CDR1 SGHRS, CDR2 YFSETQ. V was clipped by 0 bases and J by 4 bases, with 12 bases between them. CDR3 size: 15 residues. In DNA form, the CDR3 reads TGCGCCAGCAGCTTGGTGCAGGGAGAGGCAGATACGCAGTATTTT. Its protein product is CASSLVQGEADTQYF. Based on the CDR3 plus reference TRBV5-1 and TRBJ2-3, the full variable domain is KAGVTQTPRYLIKTRGQQVTLSCSPISGHRSVSWYQQTPGQGLQFLFEYFSETQRNKGNFPGRFSGRQFSNSRSEMNVSTLELGDSALYLCASSLVQGEADTQYFGPGTRLTVL.

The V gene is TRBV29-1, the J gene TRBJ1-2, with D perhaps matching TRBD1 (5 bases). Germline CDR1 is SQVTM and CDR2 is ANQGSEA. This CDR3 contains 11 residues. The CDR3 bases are TGCGCAGGGAGGACCGGAGGAGGCTACACCTTC. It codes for CAGRTGGGYTF.

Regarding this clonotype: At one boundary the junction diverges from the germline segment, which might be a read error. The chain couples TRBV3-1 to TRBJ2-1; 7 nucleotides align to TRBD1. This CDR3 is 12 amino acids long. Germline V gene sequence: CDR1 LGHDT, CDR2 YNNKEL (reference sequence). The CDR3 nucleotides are TGTGCCAGCGGCCAAGTAGGGGGCGAGCAGTTCTTC. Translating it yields CASGQVGGEQFF.

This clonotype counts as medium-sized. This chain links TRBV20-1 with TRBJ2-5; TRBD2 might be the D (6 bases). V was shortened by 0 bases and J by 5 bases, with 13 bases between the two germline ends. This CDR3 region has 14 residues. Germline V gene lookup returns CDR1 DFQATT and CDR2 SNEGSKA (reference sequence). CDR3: CSARDMGGTETQYF. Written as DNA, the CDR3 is TGCAGTGCTAGAGATATGGGGGGTACGGAGACCCAGTACTTC.

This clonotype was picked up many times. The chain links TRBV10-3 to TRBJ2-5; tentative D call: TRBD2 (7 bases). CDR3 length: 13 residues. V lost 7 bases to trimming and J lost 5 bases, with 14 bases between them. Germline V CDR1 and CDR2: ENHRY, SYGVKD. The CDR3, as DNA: TGTGCCATCACCTCGGGGGGCCGCGAGACCCAGTACTTC. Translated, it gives CAITSGGRETQYF.

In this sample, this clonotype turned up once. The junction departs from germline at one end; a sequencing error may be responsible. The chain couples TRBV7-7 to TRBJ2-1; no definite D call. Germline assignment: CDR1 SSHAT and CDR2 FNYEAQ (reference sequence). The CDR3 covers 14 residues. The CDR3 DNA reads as TGTGCCAACAGCTTAGACTTCTCCTACAATGAGCAGTTCTTC. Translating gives CANSLDFSYNEQFF.

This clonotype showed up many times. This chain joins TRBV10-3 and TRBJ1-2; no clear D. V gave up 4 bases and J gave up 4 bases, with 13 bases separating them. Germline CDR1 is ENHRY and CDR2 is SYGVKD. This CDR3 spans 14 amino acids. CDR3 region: CAISGQTLSYGYTF. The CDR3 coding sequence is TGTGCCATCAGTGGGCAGACTCTATCCTATGGCTACACCTTC.

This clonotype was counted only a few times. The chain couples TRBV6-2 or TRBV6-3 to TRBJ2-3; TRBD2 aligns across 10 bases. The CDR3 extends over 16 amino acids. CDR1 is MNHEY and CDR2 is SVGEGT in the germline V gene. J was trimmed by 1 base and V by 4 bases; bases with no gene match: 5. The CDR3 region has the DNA TGTGCCAGCAGTTGGAAGCGGGAGGGCGGCACAGATACGCAGTATTTT. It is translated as CASSWKREGGTDTQYF.

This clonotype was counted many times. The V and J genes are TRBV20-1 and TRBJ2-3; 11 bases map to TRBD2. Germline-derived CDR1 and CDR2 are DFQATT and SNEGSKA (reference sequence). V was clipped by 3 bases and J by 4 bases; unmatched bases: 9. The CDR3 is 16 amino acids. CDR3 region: CSASDLAGGPPDTQYF. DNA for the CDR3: TGCAGTGCTAGTGATTTAGCGGGAGGGCCCCCAGATACGCAGTATTTT.

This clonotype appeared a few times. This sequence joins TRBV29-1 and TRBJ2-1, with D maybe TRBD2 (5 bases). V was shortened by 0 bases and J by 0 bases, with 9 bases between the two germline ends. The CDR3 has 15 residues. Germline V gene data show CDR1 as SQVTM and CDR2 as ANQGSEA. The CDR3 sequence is CSVEDLGSSYNEQFF. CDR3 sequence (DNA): TGCAGCGTTGAAGATCTTGGGAGCTCCTACAATGAGCAGTTCTTC.

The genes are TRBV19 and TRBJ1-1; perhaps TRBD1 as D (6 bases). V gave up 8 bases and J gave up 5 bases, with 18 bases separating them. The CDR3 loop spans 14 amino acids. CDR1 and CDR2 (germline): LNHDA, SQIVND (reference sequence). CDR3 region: CASSTGTSKTEAFF. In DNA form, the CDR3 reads TGTGCCAGTTCCACCGGGACAAGCAAGACTGAAGCTTTCTTT.